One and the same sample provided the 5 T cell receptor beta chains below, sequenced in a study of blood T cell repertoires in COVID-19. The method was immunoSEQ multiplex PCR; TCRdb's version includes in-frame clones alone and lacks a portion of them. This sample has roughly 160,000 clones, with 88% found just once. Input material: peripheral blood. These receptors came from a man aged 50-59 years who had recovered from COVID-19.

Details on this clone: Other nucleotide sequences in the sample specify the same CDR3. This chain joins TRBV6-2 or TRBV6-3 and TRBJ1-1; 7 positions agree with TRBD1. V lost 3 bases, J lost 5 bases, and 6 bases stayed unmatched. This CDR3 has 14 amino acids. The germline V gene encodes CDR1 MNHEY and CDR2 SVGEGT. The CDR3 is CASSYSTGRTEAFF. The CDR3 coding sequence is TGTGCCAGCAGTTATTCGACAGGGAGAACTGAAGCTTTCTTT.

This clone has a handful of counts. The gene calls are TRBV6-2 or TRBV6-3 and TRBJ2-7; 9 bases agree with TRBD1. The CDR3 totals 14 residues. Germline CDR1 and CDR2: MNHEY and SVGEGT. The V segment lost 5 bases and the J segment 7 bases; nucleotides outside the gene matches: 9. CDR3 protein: CASSPGQGLEEQYF. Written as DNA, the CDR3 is TGTGCCAGCAGTCCGGGACAGGGTCTAGAAGAGCAGTACTTC.

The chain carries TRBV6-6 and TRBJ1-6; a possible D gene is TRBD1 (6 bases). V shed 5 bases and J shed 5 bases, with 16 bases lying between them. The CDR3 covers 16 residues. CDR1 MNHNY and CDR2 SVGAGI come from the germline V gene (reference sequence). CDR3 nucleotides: TGTGCCAGCAGTCGATTCGGACAGATCCATAATTCACCCCTCCACTTT. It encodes CASSRFGQIHNSPLHF.

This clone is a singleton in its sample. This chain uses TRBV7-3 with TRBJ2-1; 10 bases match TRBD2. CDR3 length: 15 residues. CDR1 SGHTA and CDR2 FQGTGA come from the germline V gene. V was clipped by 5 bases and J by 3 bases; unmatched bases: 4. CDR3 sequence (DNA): TGTGCCAGCAGCCAGCAGCGGGGGGGCTACAATGAGCAGTTCTTC. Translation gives CASSQQRGGYNEQFF.

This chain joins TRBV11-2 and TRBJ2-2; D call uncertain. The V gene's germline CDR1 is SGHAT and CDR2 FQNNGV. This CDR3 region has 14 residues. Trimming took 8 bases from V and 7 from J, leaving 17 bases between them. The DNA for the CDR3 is TGTGCCAGCTCCCCCTCCACCACGGGCGGGGAGCTGTTTTTT. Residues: CASSPSTTGGELFF.